Listed below are T cell receptor beta chains from one sample, sequenced in a study of cytomegalovirus exposure and HLA in healthy donors. TCRdb's table, derived via immunoSEQ multiplex PCR, lists solely in-frame clones and lacks some. The table records around 160,000 clones, 77% of them present only once. Source material: PBMCs. The receptors shown here come from a woman in her 40s in good health and CMV-seropositive. Each CDR3 is given with its conserved first and last residue. D genes are given only for firm matches. Not every row has a clone size; where given, it reads once, few, many or a size class.

V gene: TRBV2
clone size: NA
J gene: TRBJ2-3
D gene: NA
CDR3 DNA: TGTGCCAGCAGTGAGCAAGCGGGAGATACGCAGTATTTT
CDR3 protein: CASSEQAGDTQYF

V gene: TRBV7-2
clone size: NA
J gene: TRBJ2-5
D gene: NA
CDR3 DNA: TGTGCCAGCAGCTCCACCCTGGAGGCAGAACAAGAGACCCAGTACTTC
CDR3 protein: CASSSTLEAEQETQYF

V gene: TRBV4-3
clone size: once
J gene: TRBJ1-1
D gene: TRBD1
CDR3 DNA: TGCGCCAGCAGCCAAAAGGGACAGGGAGTTACTGAAGCTTTCTTT
CDR3 protein: CASSQKGQGVTEAFF

V gene: TRBV5-4
clone size: NA
J gene: TRBJ1-3
D gene: NA
CDR3 DNA: TGTGCCAGCAGCCCCGATTCTCGAGGAGGAAACACCATATATTTT
CDR3 protein: CASSPDSRGGNTIYF

V gene: TRBV6-5
clone size: NA
J gene: TRBJ2-7
D gene: TRBD1
CDR3 DNA: TGTGCCAGCAGGCCGACAGGGGGCTACGAGCAGTACTTC
CDR3 protein: CASRPTGGYEQYF

V gene: TRBV2
clone size: NA
J gene: TRBJ2-7
D gene: TRBD2
CDR3 DNA: TGTGCCAGCAGGGAGGGACTAGCGGGAGGCGAGCAGTACTTC
CDR3 protein: CASREGLAGGEQYF

V gene: TRBV7-2
clone size: NA
J gene: TRBJ2-5
D gene: NA
CDR3 DNA: TGTGCCAGCAGCTTACAGGGAGAGACCCAGTACTTC
CDR3 protein: CASSLQGETQYF

V gene: TRBV5-1
clone size: NA
J gene: TRBJ2-3
D gene: TRBD2
CDR3 DNA: TGCGCCAGCAGCTTGGCCGGACTAGCAGATACGCAGTATTTT
CDR3 protein: CASSLAGLADTQYF

V gene: TRBV7-9
clone size: NA
J gene: TRBJ2-5
D gene: NA
CDR3 DNA: TGTGCCAGCAGCCTTCGGGAAGAGACCCAGTACTTC
CDR3 protein: CASSLREETQYF

V gene: TRBV10-3
clone size: NA
J gene: TRBJ2-3
D gene: NA
CDR3 DNA: TGTGCCATCAGTGAGGCGGCCCCGTTAGTTAACACAGATACGCAGTATTTT
CDR3 protein: CAISEAAPLVNTDTQYF

V gene: TRBV27
clone size: NA
J gene: TRBJ1-4
D gene: TRBD1
CDR3 DNA: TGTGCCAGCAGTCCCATTGGGACAGCCGCAACTAATGAAAAACTGTTTTTT
CDR3 protein: CASSPIGTAATNEKLFF

V gene: TRBV5-6
clone size: once
J gene: TRBJ2-1
D gene: NA
CDR3 DNA: TGTGCCAGCAGCTTGGCGGGTAATGAGCAGTTCTTC
CDR3 protein: CASSLAGNEQFF

V gene: TRBV18
clone size: NA
J gene: TRBJ2-3
D gene: TRBD2
CDR3 DNA: TGTGCCAGCTCACCTAACCAGCGGGGGGGCACAGATACGCAGTATTTT
CDR3 protein: CASSPNQRGGTDTQYF

V gene: TRBV5-1
clone size: NA
J gene: TRBJ2-3
D gene: TRBD2
CDR3 DNA: TGCGCCAGCAGCTTCGGGGGGGTGGAGACAGATACGCAGTATTTT
CDR3 protein: CASSFGGVETDTQYF

V gene: TRBV5-1
clone size: few
J gene: TRBJ2-5
D gene: TRBD2
CDR3 DNA: TGCGCCAGCAGCTCTACCCCGGATAGCGGGCAAGAGACCCAGTACTTC
CDR3 protein: CASSSTPDSGQETQYF

V gene: TRBV5-8
clone size: NA
J gene: TRBJ1-2
D gene: NA
CDR3 DNA: TGTGCCAGCAGCTTGGCCGGCGGCTCTATCTATGGCTACACCTTC
CDR3 protein: CASSLAGGSIYGYTF

V gene: TRBV19
clone size: NA
J gene: TRBJ1-5
D gene: NA
CDR3 DNA: TGTGCCAGTAGGGGAATCGGGACACCGCACAATCAGCCCCAGCATTTT
CDR3 protein: CASRGIGTPHNQPQHF

V gene: TRBV19
clone size: NA
J gene: TRBJ2-7
D gene: NA
CDR3 DNA: TGTGCCAGTAGTATAGATCCCGGGACACGTTACGAGCAGTACTTC
CDR3 protein: CASSIDPGTRYEQYF

V gene: TRBV29-1
clone size: NA
J gene: TRBJ1-1
D gene: NA
CDR3 DNA: TGCAGCTTCCAGGGAAACACTGAAGCTTTCTTT
CDR3 protein: CSFQGNTEAFF

V gene: TRBV29-1
clone size: NA
J gene: TRBJ2-1
D gene: NA
CDR3 DNA: TGCAGCGTCGGACAGCAATACAATGAGCAGTTCTTC
CDR3 protein: CSVGQQYNEQFF

V gene: TRBV5-1
clone size: few
J gene: TRBJ1-1
D gene: TRBD1
CDR3 DNA: TGCGCCAGCAGCCGACAGGGGGCCACTGAGGCTTTCTTT
CDR3 protein: CASSRQGATEAFF

V gene: TRBV7-7
clone size: NA
J gene: TRBJ2-1
D gene: NA
CDR3 DNA: TGTGCCAGCAGCACTGGCCGGGGGGCGCAGGAGCAGTTCTTC
CDR3 protein: CASSTGRGAQEQFF

V gene: TRBV11-2
clone size: NA
J gene: TRBJ2-5
D gene: NA
CDR3 DNA: TGTGCCAGCAGCCAAAGTGGGGGCCTGCAGACCCAGTACTTC
CDR3 protein: CASSQSGGLQTQYF

V gene: TRBV11-2
clone size: few
J gene: TRBJ2-2
D gene: TRBD1
CDR3 DNA: TGTGCCAGCAGCCTGGTGACAGGGGGCACCGGGGAGCTGTTTTTT
CDR3 protein: CASSLVTGGTGELFF

V gene: TRBV6-6
clone size: few
J gene: TRBJ1-6
D gene: TRBD1
CDR3 DNA: TGTGCCAGCCTGGGACAGACCAATTCACCCCTCCACTTT
CDR3 protein: CASLGQTNSPLHF

V gene: TRBV13
clone size: NA
J gene: TRBJ2-5
D gene: TRBD2
CDR3 DNA: TGTGCCAGCAGCTTAGGCCTTACTAGCGGGTCCCAAGAGACCCAGTACTTC
CDR3 protein: CASSLGLTSGSQETQYF

V gene: TRBV19
clone size: NA
J gene: TRBJ1-2
D gene: TRBD1
CDR3 DNA: TGTGCCACGGGCATGGGACAGGTGAATGGCTACACCTTC
CDR3 protein: CATGMGQVNGYTF

V gene: TRBV19
clone size: NA
J gene: TRBJ2-3
D gene: TRBD1
CDR3 DNA: TGTGCCAGTAGTCCTACAGGGGGCGGGACAGATACGCAGTATTTT
CDR3 protein: CASSPTGGGTDTQYF

V gene: TRBV11-3
clone size: NA
J gene: TRBJ2-1
D gene: NA
CDR3 DNA: TGTGCCAGCAGCTTCGGGAGCCTCTACAATGAGCAGTTCTTC
CDR3 protein: CASSFGSLYNEQFF

V gene: TRBV11-2
clone size: NA
J gene: TRBJ2-2
D gene: TRBD2
CDR3 DNA: TGTGCCAGCAGCTTAGGTAGTAGCGGGGGAAACACCGGGGAGCTGTTTTTT
CDR3 protein: CASSLGSSGGNTGELFF

V gene: TRBV6-1
clone size: NA
J gene: TRBJ2-7
D gene: TRBD2
CDR3 DNA: TGTGCCAGCATAAGCGGGAGGGCAATCTACGAGCAGTACTTC
CDR3 protein: CASISGRAIYEQYF

V gene: TRBV11-3
clone size: NA
J gene: TRBJ2-1
D gene: NA
CDR3 DNA: TGTGCCAGCAGCTTACCAAGCGGCCAACTGGTCCATGAGCAGTTCTTC
CDR3 protein: CASSLPSGQLVHEQFF

V gene: TRBV28
clone size: once
J gene: TRBJ1-5
D gene: NA
CDR3 DNA: TGTGCCAGCAGTTTCTATGCGGGGGGGAATCAGCCCCAGCATTTT
CDR3 protein: CASSFYAGGNQPQHF

V gene: TRBV2
clone size: NA
J gene: TRBJ2-3
D gene: TRBD2
CDR3 DNA: TGTGCCAGCAGGAGGAGGGCGGGGGGGCCCGATACGCAGTATTTT
CDR3 protein: CASRRRAGGPDTQYF

V gene: TRBV30
clone size: NA
J gene: TRBJ1-5
D gene: TRBD1
CDR3 DNA: TGTGCCTGGAGTGGAGGGGGCGAGCGCAATCAGCCCCAGCATTTT
CDR3 protein: CAWSGGGERNQPQHF

V gene: TRBV6-5
clone size: NA
J gene: TRBJ1-2
D gene: TRBD1
CDR3 DNA: TGTGCCAGCAGTTCCCCTCTGACAGGGGGCTATGGCTACACCTTC
CDR3 protein: CASSSPLTGGYGYTF

V gene: TRBV19
clone size: NA
J gene: TRBJ1-6
D gene: NA
CDR3 DNA: TGTGCCAGTAGCGAGTACCCCGGGTTGACTTCACCCCTCCACTTT
CDR3 protein: CASSEYPGLTSPLHF

V gene: TRBV5-6
clone size: NA
J gene: TRBJ2-7
D gene: NA
CDR3 DNA: TGTGCCAGCAGCCTGGCGGGGATCTACGAGCAGTACTTC
CDR3 protein: CASSLAGIYEQYF

V gene: TRBV7-2
clone size: NA
J gene: TRBJ2-5
D gene: TRBD2
CDR3 DNA: TGTGCCAGCAGCTTAGTCGGGACTAGCGGAGGAGAGACCCAGTACTTC
CDR3 protein: CASSLVGTSGGETQYF

V gene: TRBV19
clone size: NA
J gene: TRBJ1-4
D gene: NA
CDR3 DNA: TGTGCCAGTAGTATGACAGGAGTAAGGGAAAAACTGTTTTTT
CDR3 protein: CASSMTGVREKLFF

V gene: TRBV6-6
clone size: few
J gene: TRBJ1-3
D gene: TRBD1
CDR3 DNA: TGTGCCAGCAGTGGGGGACAGAGGTTGCCTGGAAACACCATATATTTT
CDR3 protein: CASSGGQRLPGNTIYF

V gene: TRBV7-8
clone size: NA
J gene: TRBJ2-5
D gene: TRBD2
CDR3 DNA: TGTGCCAGCAGCTTACAGAGCCCCTTGACTAGCGGGGACCAAGAGACCCAGTACTTC
CDR3 protein: CASSLQSPLTSGDQETQYF

V gene: TRBV28
clone size: NA
J gene: TRBJ1-1
D gene: NA
CDR3 DNA: TGTGCCAGCAGCACTACAGGGTTATGGAACACTGAAGCTTTCTTT
CDR3 protein: CASSTTGLWNTEAFF

V gene: TRBV11-2
clone size: NA
J gene: TRBJ2-7
D gene: TRBD1
CDR3 DNA: TGTGCCAGCAAGGGACAGGGCGTTCCCCAGGGCTACGAGCAGTACTTC
CDR3 protein: CASKGQGVPQGYEQYF

V gene: TRBV30
clone size: NA
J gene: TRBJ1-1
D gene: NA
CDR3 DNA: TGTGCCTGGAGTGTATTCGAGGAGTCGAACACTGAAGCTTTCTTT
CDR3 protein: CAWSVFEESNTEAFF

V gene: TRBV5-6
clone size: NA
J gene: TRBJ1-1
D gene: NA
CDR3 DNA: TGTGCCAGCAGCTTGGATGGGAGCACTGAAGCTTTCTTT
CDR3 protein: CASSLDGSTEAFF

V gene: TRBV2
clone size: few
J gene: TRBJ2-3
D gene: NA
CDR3 DNA: TGTGCCAGCAGGGACGGGACAAACACAGATACGCAGTATTTT
CDR3 protein: CASRDGTNTDTQYF

V gene: TRBV2
clone size: few
J gene: TRBJ2-4
D gene: TRBD2
CDR3 DNA: TGTGCCAGCAGTGAGCGGGGGGGCAGAACCAAAAACATTCAGTACTTC
CDR3 protein: CASSERGGRTKNIQYF

V gene: TRBV11-3
clone size: NA
J gene: TRBJ2-7
D gene: NA
CDR3 DNA: TGTGCCAGCAGCTCCAGGGCCTTCTACGAGCAGTACTTC
CDR3 protein: CASSSRAFYEQYF

V gene: TRBV6-1
clone size: NA
J gene: TRBJ2-7
D gene: TRBD2
CDR3 DNA: TGTGCCAGCTATGCCGGGACTAGCGACTACGAGCAGTACTTC
CDR3 protein: CASYAGTSDYEQYF

V gene: TRBV6-1
clone size: NA
J gene: TRBJ1-1
D gene: NA
CDR3 DNA: TGTGCCAGCATTCCGGGACACCTGAACACTGAAGCTTTCTTT
CDR3 protein: CASIPGHLNTEAFF

V gene: TRBV7-9
clone size: NA
J gene: TRBJ2-5
D gene: NA
CDR3 DNA: TGTTCCAGCTCGGACTTCCAAGAGACCCAGTACTTC
CDR3 protein: CSSSDFQETQYF

V gene: TRBV29-1
clone size: many
J gene: TRBJ2-7
D gene: TRBD2
CDR3 DNA: TGCAGCGTGAGCGGGAGGAGCTCCTACGAGCAGTACTTC
CDR3 protein: CSVSGRSSYEQYF

V gene: TRBV15
clone size: NA
J gene: TRBJ1-1
D gene: NA
CDR3 DNA: TGTGCCACCAGCAGGGCGGTGGGCACTGAAGCTTTCTTT
CDR3 protein: CATSRAVGTEAFF

V gene: TRBV18
clone size: few
J gene: TRBJ1-1
D gene: NA
CDR3 DNA: TGTGCCAGCCAGCAGGGAATCCCCAACACTGAAGCTTTCTTT
CDR3 protein: CASQQGIPNTEAFF

V gene: TRBV5-6
clone size: NA
J gene: TRBJ2-5
D gene: NA
CDR3 DNA: TGTGCCAGCAGCTTTATCACAGGCAACCAAGAGACCCAGTACTTC
CDR3 protein: CASSFITGNQETQYF

V gene: TRBV5-8
clone size: NA
J gene: TRBJ2-7
D gene: NA
CDR3 DNA: TGTGCCAGCAGCTTGCTCAGGGGATGGAGCGAGCAGTACTTC
CDR3 protein: CASSLLRGWSEQYF